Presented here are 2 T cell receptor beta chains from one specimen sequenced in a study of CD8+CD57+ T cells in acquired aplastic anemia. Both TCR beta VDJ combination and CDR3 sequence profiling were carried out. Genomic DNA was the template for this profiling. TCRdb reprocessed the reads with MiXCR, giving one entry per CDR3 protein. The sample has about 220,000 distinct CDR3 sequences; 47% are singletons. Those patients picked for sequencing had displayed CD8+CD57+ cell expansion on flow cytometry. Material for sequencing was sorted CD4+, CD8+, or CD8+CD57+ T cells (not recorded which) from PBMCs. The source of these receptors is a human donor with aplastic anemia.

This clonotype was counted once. This CDR3 reads CATSQGTDYEQYF. The CDR3 DNA reads as TGTGCCACCTCCCAGGGCACGGACTACGAGCAGTACTTC. The chain combines TRBV24-1 with TRBJ2-7, with D maybe TRBD1 (5 bases). The CDR3 consists of 13 residues. The V gene's germline CDR1 is KGHDR and CDR2 SFDVKD. V gave up 9 bases and J gave up 3 bases, with 14 bases separating them.

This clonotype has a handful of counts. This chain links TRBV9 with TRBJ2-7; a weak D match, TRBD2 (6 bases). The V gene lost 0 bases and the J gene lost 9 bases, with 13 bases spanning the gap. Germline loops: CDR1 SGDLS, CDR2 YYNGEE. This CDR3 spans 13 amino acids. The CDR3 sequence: CASSVGTGTPQYF. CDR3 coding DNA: TGTGCCAGCAGCGTAGGAACCGGGACTCCGCAGTACTTC.